One and the same sample provided the 19 T cell receptor beta chains below, sequenced in a study of T cells in Graves' hyperthyroidism and ophthalmopathy. Amplification of TCR beta CDR3 regions used RNA as the template. HTBI primers were the set used in a first-round RT-PCR of the TCR CDR3. Each CDR3 protein gets one entry after TCRdb re-called the multiplex PCR reads with MiXCR. The profile shows 550,000 to 650,000 distinct CDR3 sequences, 11% to 15% of them singletons. Sequenced sample: blood. The receptor source for this set is a woman aged 35 to 49 with Graves' hyperthyroidism.

This clonotype was detected ten times or more. V and J are TRBV2 and TRBJ2-1; TRBD1 agrees at 8 bases. V lost 4 bases to trimming and J lost 4 bases; unmatched junction nucleotides: 6. The CDR3 has 15 residues. Germline values: CDR1 SNHLY, CDR2 FYNNEI. The CDR3 here is CASSVEDRAYNEQFF. The CDR3 DNA is TGTGCCAGCAGTGTGGAGGACAGGGCATACAATGAGCAGTTCTTC. Variable domain in full (rest from reference TRBV2 and TRBJ2-1): EPEVTQTPSHQVTQMGQEVILRCVPISNHLYFYWYRQILGQKVEFLVSFYNNEISEKSEIFDDQFSVERPDGSNFTLKIRSTKLEDSAMYFCASSVEDRAYNEQFFGPGTRLTVL.

This clonotype was counted ten times or more. The V gene is TRBV27, the J gene TRBJ1-2; 11 bases map to TRBD1. Germline V gene sequence: CDR1 MNHEY, CDR2 SMNVEV (reference sequence). The CDR3 contains 15 residues. V shed 6 bases, J shed 7 bases, and the junction held 10 bases outside the gene matches. CDR3 loop: CASRRAGTGGFGYTF. CDR3 in DNA: TGTGCCAGCAGACGAGCCGGGACAGGGGGATTTGGCTACACCTTC.

This chain connects TRBV15 to TRBJ2-3; perhaps TRBD1 as D (5 bases). The CDR3 length is 13 residues. Germline V gene data show CDR1 as LNHNV and CDR2 as YYDKDF (reference sequence). V was cut by 4 bases and J by 1 base, with 6 bases left in between. CDR3 nucleotide sequence: TGTGCCACCAGCATACAGGGCACAGATACGCAGTATTTT. This sequence encodes CATSIQGTDTQYF. The full variable domain, with the rest looked up from reference TRBV15 and TRBJ2-3, is DAMVIQNPRYQVTQFGKPVTLSCSQTLNHNVMYWYQQKSSQAPKLLFHYYDKDFNNEADTPDNFQSRRPNTSFCFLDIRSPGLGDTAMYLCATSIQGTDTQYFGPGTRLTVL.

The V gene is TRBV27, the J gene TRBJ1-5; D is undetermined. The V end lost 2 bases, the J end lost 0 bases, and 5 bases lay between the germline ends. CDR3 length: 14 amino acids. Germline lookup yields CDR1 MNHEY and CDR2 SMNVEV (reference sequence). Here the CDR3 reads CASSLRYSNQPQHF. The CDR3 DNA reads as TGTGCCAGCAGTTTACGGTATAGCAATCAGCCCCAGCATTTT.

The chain has TRBV5-6 and TRBJ2-7; D is unresolved. The germline gives CDR1 SGHDT, CDR2 YYEEEE. Trimming removed 2 bases at V and 3 bases at J, with 15 bases between. This CDR3 contains 15 residues. CDR3 protein: CASSFAKQIYYEQYF. The DNA of the CDR3 is TGTGCCAGCAGCTTTGCTAAACAGATCTACTACGAGCAGTACTTC. The full variable domain, its missing parts supplied by reference TRBV5-6 and TRBJ2-7, is DAGVTQSPTHLIKTRGQQVTLRCSPKSGHDTVSWYQQALGQGPQFIFQYYEEEERQRGNFPDRFSGHQFPNYSSELNVNALLLGDSALYLCASSFAKQIYYEQYFGPGTRLTVT.

This clonotype was seen many times. This chain uses TRBV5-8 with TRBJ2-1, with D perhaps matching TRBD2 (6 bases). V was trimmed by 4 bases and J by 4 bases, leaving 18 bases between them. Per the germline V gene, CDR1 is SGHTS and CDR2 is YDEGEE. The CDR3 consists of 16 residues. DNA for the CDR3: TGTGCCAGCAGCCTGAAAACCGGGACTTTGTACAATGAGCAGTTCTTC. The encoded protein is CASSLKTGTLYNEQFF.

This clonotype was observed a handful of times. The chain recombines TRBV12-3 or TRBV12-4 with TRBJ2-1, with no clear D. This CDR3 has 13 amino acids. The V end lost 2 bases, the J end lost 10 bases, and 12 bases lay between the germline ends. The CDR3 loop reads CASSLPAQTEQFF. DNA for the CDR3: TGTGCCAGCAGTTTACCCGCACAGACAGAGCAGTTCTTC.

The genes are TRBV4-2 and TRBJ2-5, with D perhaps matching TRBD1 (6 bases). V shed 2 bases and J shed 3 bases, with 13 bases lying between them. The V gene's germline CDR1 is LGHNA and CDR2 YNFKEQ. The CDR3 covers 15 residues. CDR3 DNA: TGTGCCAGCAGCCAACCCGGGACAACCAAAGAGACCCAGTACTTC. Encoded protein: CASSQPGTTKETQYF.

This clonotype was observed many times. This rearrangement joins TRBV12-3 or TRBV12-4 to TRBJ2-1; TRBD2 aligns across 9 bases. The CDR3 runs to 15 residues. With V trimmed by 7 bases and J by 3 bases, 7 bases remained unmatched. The CDR3 here is CASTRLAVNYNEQFF. The DNA of the CDR3 is TGTGCCAGCACCCGACTAGCGGTAAACTACAATGAGCAGTTCTTC.

At least ten counts were recorded for this clonotype. The chain has TRBV20-1 and TRBJ2-1; the D is unclear. The CDR3 totals 18 residues. Trimming removed 3 bases from V and 0 bases from J, with 21 bases in between. Germline V lookup: CDR1 DFQATT, CDR2 SNEGSKA (reference sequence). The CDR3 sequence: CSASGQTKTFFSYNEQFF. In DNA form, the CDR3 reads TGCAGTGCTAGTGGGCAGACCAAAACCTTTTTCTCCTACAATGAGCAGTTCTTC.

This clonotype came up many times. The chain uses TRBV5-1 and TRBJ2-1, with 7 bases fitting TRBD1. The germline V gene encodes CDR1 SGHRS and CDR2 YFSETQ. The J segment lost 5 bases and the V segment lost 4 bases, leaving 6 bases of the junction unmatched. The CDR3 has 14 amino acids. CDR3 sequence: CASSPMTGNNEQFF. DNA for the CDR3: TGCGCCAGCAGCCCCATGACAGGGAACAATGAGCAGTTCTTC.

This clonotype has just a few counts. The V and J genes are TRBV5-1 and TRBJ1-6, with 7 bases identical to TRBD1. CDR3 length equals 14 residues. Germline values: CDR1 SGHRS, CDR2 YFSETQ. The ends lost 5 bases at V and 10 bases at J; junction bases unmatched: 9. CDR3 in amino acids: CASRESTGVSPLHF. In DNA form, the CDR3 reads TGCGCCAGCAGAGAAAGCACAGGGGTCTCACCCCTCCACTTT.

The V gene is TRBV13, the J gene TRBJ1-3; perhaps TRBD1 as D (5 bases). CDR1 is PRHDT and CDR2 is FYEKMQ in the germline V gene (reference sequence). V dropped 4 bases and J dropped 12 bases, with 10 bases sitting between them. The CDR3 totals 11 residues. CDR3 sequence (DNA): TGTGCCAGCAGCTCGGGGACGGGCATATATTTT. Protein product: CASSSGTGIYF.

This clonotype was observed a handful of times. The chain couples TRBV16 to TRBJ2-7; D may match TRBD1 or TRBD2 (5 bases each). The CDR3 runs 14 residues. Between the trimmed V and J ends, which lost 3 bases and 3 bases, there was a span of 12 bases. Germline V gene sequence: CDR1 KGHSY, CDR2 FQNENV. The CDR3 here is CASSHWDLHYEQYF. The DNA for the CDR3 is TGTGCCAGCAGCCATTGGGACCTCCACTACGAGCAGTACTTC.

This clonotype has a handful of counts. The chain joins TRBV25-1 to TRBJ2-1; possible D gene TRBD1, 6 bases. Germline CDR1 MGHDK, CDR2 SYGVNS. This CDR3 has 14 amino acids. V lost 0 bases, J lost 7 bases, and 10 bases lay in between. The CDR3 nucleotides read TGTGCCAGCAGTGAATATGGGCAGGGGAATGAGCAGTTCTTC. Its protein product is CASSEYGQGNEQFF.

This clonotype showed up just a few times. The chain couples TRBV6-1 to TRBJ2-5; 7 nucleotides agree with TRBD2. J was trimmed by 9 bases and V by 11 bases; bases with no gene match: 12. Germline CDR1 and CDR2: MNHNS and SASEGT. CDR3 length equals 12 residues. CDR3 protein: CAGSGTREAQYF. The CDR3 region has the DNA TGTGCCGGCTCCGGGACCCGGGAGGCCCAGTACTTC.

This clonotype has more than one count but fewer than ten. The J gene is TRBJ1-6, the V gene TRBV10-3, with 8 nucleotides matching TRBD1. Looked up from germline, CDR1 is ENHRY and CDR2 is SYGVKD. This CDR3 contains 15 residues. Unmatched junction bases numbered 6, after V lost 6 bases and J lost 5 bases. The CDR3 coding sequence is TGTGCCATCAGGGAGGGACAGGTTGATAATTCACCCCTCCACTTT. This gives the protein CAIREGQVDNSPLHF.

This clonotype came up many times. The V gene is TRBV20-1, the J gene TRBJ2-3; 9 nucleotides agree with TRBD1. This CDR3 spans 16 amino acids. Germline CDR1 and CDR2: DFQATT and SNEGSKA (reference sequence). The J segment lost 5 bases and the V segment lost 0 bases, leaving 9 bases of the junction unmatched. CDR3 coding DNA: TGCAGTGCTAGAGATATGGGAGGACAGGGGATAGATACGCAGTATTTT. It encodes CSARDMGGQGIDTQYF.

This clonotype was counted ten times or more. The chain carries TRBV27 and TRBJ2-1, with unresolved D. This CDR3 is 13 amino acids long. From germline, CDR1 is MNHEY and CDR2 SMNVEV (reference sequence). Deletions cut 1 base from V and 8 bases from J, with 9 bases between. The CDR3 coding sequence is TGTGCCAGCAGTTTATTGGCGCGTGATGAGCAGTTCTTC. It encodes CASSLLARDEQFF.